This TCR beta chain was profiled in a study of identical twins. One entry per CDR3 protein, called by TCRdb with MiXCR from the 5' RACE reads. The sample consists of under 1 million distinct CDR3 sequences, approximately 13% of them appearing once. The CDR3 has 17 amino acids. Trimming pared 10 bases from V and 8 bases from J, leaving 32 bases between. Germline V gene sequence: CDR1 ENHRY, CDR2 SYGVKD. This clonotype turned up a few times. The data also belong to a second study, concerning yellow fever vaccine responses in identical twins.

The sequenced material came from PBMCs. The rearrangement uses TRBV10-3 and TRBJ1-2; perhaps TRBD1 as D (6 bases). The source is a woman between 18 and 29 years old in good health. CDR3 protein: CATGLLGTGKGTGGYTF. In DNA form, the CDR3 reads TGTGCCACCGGCCTCCTAGGAACAGGGAAGGGTACGGGCGGCTACACCTTC.